The 8 T cell receptor beta chains below all came from one sample that was sequenced in a study of shared clonotypes between healthy human individuals. Profiling relied on immunoSEQ multiplex PCR, and the TCRdb table lists in-frame clones only, not all of them. Of around 2.1 million clones detected, more than 90% appear once; the ten largest clones hold roughly 0.13%. What was sequenced was naive CD4+ T cells sorted from blood. Subset described: CD45RA+ positively selected. The origin of the receptors is a man younger than 35 in good health.

With regard to this clone: Other DNA sequences in this specimen translate into the identical CDR3. The V call is TRBV19, the J call TRBJ1-2; D gene uncertain. Germline CDR1 LNHDA, CDR2 SQIVND (reference sequence). Trimming removed 3 bases at V and 0 bases at J, with 5 bases between. The length of the CDR3 is 13 residues. CDR3 sequence (DNA): TGTGCCAGTAGTATCTTGGCTAACTATGGCTACACCTTC. Its protein is CASSILANYGYTF.

CDR3 DNA: TGCGCCAGCAGCCAGTCAGGTAGAACAGATACGCAGTATTTT. This gives the protein CASSQSGRTDTQYF. This chain connects TRBV5-1 to TRBJ2-3; D gene ambiguous. CDR3 size: 14 residues. The germline gives CDR1 SGHRS, CDR2 YFSETQ. Trimming pared 4 bases from V and 3 bases from J, leaving 12 bases between.

This CDR3 reads CASSSPGTGGLGEQFF. The CDR3 DNA reads as TGTGCCAGCAGCTCGCCCGGGACAGGGGGGCTAGGGGAGCAGTTCTTC. The chain combines TRBV11-3 with TRBJ2-1; 11 bases map to TRBD1. Germline V gene sequence: CDR1 SGHNT, CDR2 YENEEA. The CDR3 has 16 amino acids. V trimming: 4 bases; J trimming: 10 bases; junction bases outside the gene matches: 12.

V usage is TRBV6-1 and J usage is TRBJ2-7, with TRBD1 identical over 7 bases. CDR3 size: 14 residues. The V and J ends lost 0 bases and 9 bases, in that order; junction bases with no gene match: 8. Germline CDR1 is MNHNS and CDR2 is SASEGT. In DNA form, the CDR3 reads TGTGCCAGCAGTGAAGCGGGACAGATGATCGGGCAGTACTTC. Translating gives CASSEAGQMIGQYF.

CDR3 sequence (DNA): TGTGCCAGTAGTACGACAGCGGGCACAGATACGCAGTATTTT. This encodes CASSTTAGTDTQYF. The chain has TRBV19 and TRBJ2-3, with D perhaps TRBD1 or TRBD2 (5 bases each). Germline loops: CDR1 LNHDA, CDR2 SQIVND (reference sequence). V was clipped by 4 bases and J by 1 base, with 9 bases between them. This CDR3 is 14 amino acids long.

Worth noting for this clone: The sample holds other DNA sequences that translate to the same CDR3. The chain combines TRBV29-1 with TRBJ1-5; 7 bases are a match to TRBD1. Trimming cost V 5 bases and J 2 bases; bases outside gene matches: 3. This CDR3 contains 13 residues. Germline V gene lookup returns CDR1 SQVTM and CDR2 ANQGSEA. The DNA for the CDR3 is TGCAGCGTTCGACAGGGTGGCAATCAGCCCCAGCATTTT. Translating gives CSVRQGGNQPQHF.

J is TRBJ2-2 and V is TRBV28; the D is unclear. The germline CDR1 and CDR2 sequences are MDHEN and SYDVKM. V lost 4 bases, J lost 0 bases, and 12 bases lay in between. The CDR3 contains 16 residues. In DNA form, the CDR3 reads TGTGCCAGCAGTTCCCCGGGTCCGCCGAACACCGGGGAGCTGTTTTTT. Translating it yields CASSSPGPPNTGELFF.

The CDR3 nucleotides are TGTGCCAGCTCCCGGGACGGACCTTATAATTCACCCCTCCACTTT. Its translation: CASSRDGPYNSPLHF. The rearrangement joins TRBV18 to TRBJ1-6; TRBD1 is a possible D gene (5 bases). CDR3 length: 15 amino acids. Germline CDR1 KGHSH, CDR2 LQKENI. V dropped 6 bases and J dropped 4 bases, with 13 bases sitting between them.